These 31 T cell receptor beta chains were sequenced from one sample in a study of response to subunit inactivated influenza vaccine. TCRdb independently ran MiXCR on the RT-PCR reads; one entry per CDR3 protein. The table includes more than 600,000 distinct CDR3 sequences, 15% to 20% detected once. The sample was PBMCs from blood, taken 5 to 6 days after vaccination. Receptor source: a man aged 45-65 years who received an inactivated influenza vaccine.

The rearrangement links TRBV7-2 to TRBJ2-1; D ambiguous. CDR1 is SGHTA and CDR2 is FQGNSA in the germline V gene. Trimming took 4 bases from V and 0 from J, leaving 10 bases between them. This CDR3 is built from 15 residues. The CDR3 DNA reads as TGTGCCAGCAGCTCCCGGACCCCCTCCTACAATGAGCAGTTCTTC. Translation gives CASSSRTPSYNEQFF.

J is TRBJ1-5 and V is TRBV12-3 or TRBV12-4; 9 bases are a match to TRBD1. This CDR3 is built from 16 residues. V gave up 4 bases and J gave up 7 bases; unmatched junction bases: 11. CDR3 coding DNA: TGTGCCAGCAGTTCCGGGACAGGGAAGGTCGGACAGCCCCAGCATTTT. Protein: CASSSGTGKVGQPQHF.

This clonotype was recorded a few times. Germline is not matched at one junction end, which may reflect a read error. This chain links TRBV5-4 with TRBJ2-1, with TRBD2 matching over 10 bases. The germline V gene encodes CDR1 SGHNT and CDR2 YYREEE (reference sequence). The CDR3 extends over 15 amino acids. The CDR3 is CASRLAGGANNEQFF. The CDR3 bases are TGTGCCAGCCGCTTAGCGGGGGGCGCTAACAATGAGCAGTTCTTC.

This clonotype was detected ten times or more. The chain carries TRBV11-2 and TRBJ2-3; 9 bases map to TRBD2. CDR1 and CDR2 (germline): SGHAT, FQNNGV. This CDR3 region has 18 residues. J lost 2 bases, V lost 5 bases, and 14 bases had no gene match. The CDR3 here is CASSPWGYSGSLTDTQYF. For the CDR3, the DNA is TGTGCCAGCAGCCCCTGGGGATATAGCGGGAGTCTCACAGATACGCAGTATTTT.

This clonotype showed up just a few times. The genes are TRBV20-1 and TRBJ2-5; TRBD2 matches 10 bases. Germline lookup yields CDR1 DFQATT and CDR2 SNEGSKA (reference sequence). This CDR3 comprises 14 residues. Unmatched junction bases numbered 6, after V lost 3 bases and J lost 5 bases. CDR3: CSASGERGGETQYF. In nucleotides, the CDR3 is TGCAGTGCTAGTGGGGAGCGGGGGGGCGAGACCCAGTACTTC.

V gene TRBV11-1 combines with J gene TRBJ2-1; possible D gene TRBD2, 5 bases. This CDR3 contains 14 residues. CDR1 and CDR2 (germline): SGHAT, FQDESV (reference sequence). V gave up 0 bases and J gave up 5 bases, with 8 bases separating them. The CDR3 is CASSLAGSDNEQFF. In nucleotides, the CDR3 is TGTGCCAGCAGCTTAGCGGGTAGCGACAATGAGCAGTTCTTC.

The chain carries TRBV29-1 and TRBJ2-3; TRBD2 matches at 10 bases. Per the germline V gene, CDR1 is SQVTM and CDR2 is ANQGSEA. This CDR3 contains 16 residues. V shed 5 bases, J shed 0 bases, and the junction held 8 bases outside the gene matches. The CDR3 is CSVWDTSGTSTDTQYF. CDR3 nucleotides: TGCAGCGTTTGGGATACTAGCGGGACAAGCACAGATACGCAGTATTTT.

The chain couples TRBV29-1 to TRBJ1-2; the D gene is possibly TRBD1 (6 bases). The germline V gene has CDR1 SQVTM and CDR2 ANQGSEA. The CDR3 length is 13 residues. Trimming cost V 5 bases and J 4 bases, with 14 bases left between them. CDR3 DNA: TGCAGCGTTTCTCGGACAGACCTCTATGGCTACACCTTC. This sequence encodes CSVSRTDLYGYTF. Full variable domain (remainder filled in from reference TRBV29-1 and TRBJ1-2): SAVISQKPSRDICQRGTSLTIQCQVDSQVTMMFWYRQQPGQSLTLIATANQGSEATYESGFVIDKFPISRPNLTFSTLTVSNMSPEDSSIYLCSVSRTDLYGYTFGSGTRLTVV.

This clonotype was counted only a few times. V and J are TRBV5-6 and TRBJ1-1; D is undetermined. The CDR3 totals 11 residues. Deletions cut 4 bases from V and 7 bases from J, with 8 bases between. Germline assignment: CDR1 SGHDT and CDR2 YYEEEE. This CDR3 is CASSRANEAFF. In nucleotides, the CDR3 is TGTGCCAGCAGCCGGGCAAATGAAGCTTTCTTT.

The chain uses TRBV12-3 or TRBV12-4 and TRBJ1-5; D remains ambiguous. The V end was cut by 3 bases, the J end by 4 bases, with 10 bases between. CDR3 length equals 14 residues. The DNA for the CDR3 is TGTGCCAGCAGTTTGTCGGTAACTAATCAGCCCCAGCATTTT. This encodes CASSLSVTNQPQHF.

This clonotype showed up just a few times. The CDR3 DNA follows: TGCAGTGCAATGACAGGGGGTAGCAATCAGCCCCAGCATTTT. As protein: CSAMTGGSNQPQHF. J is TRBJ1-5 and V is TRBV20-1, with 9 positions matching TRBD1. The length of the CDR3 is 14 residues. The V and J ends lost 6 bases and 0 bases, in that order; junction bases with no gene match: 3. Per germline, CDR1 DFQATT and CDR2 SNEGSKA (reference sequence).

The chain employs TRBV20-1 and TRBJ2-4, with 9 positions matching TRBD2. Germline V gene lookup returns CDR1 DFQATT and CDR2 SNEGSKA (reference sequence). The V and J ends lost 3 bases and 1 base, in that order; junction bases with no gene match: 13. CDR3 size: 18 residues. The CDR3 is CSASFRGRALEAKNIQYF. CDR3 coding DNA: TGCAGTGCTAGCTTTCGCGGGAGGGCTTTAGAGGCCAAAAACATTCAGTACTTC.

This chain links TRBV9 with TRBJ2-5; D gene unclear. Germline V gene lookup returns CDR1 SGDLS and CDR2 YYNGEE. V lost 0 bases, J lost 5 bases, and 14 bases lay in between. This CDR3 has 15 residues. CDR3 sequence (DNA): TGTGCCAGCAGCGTAGCTGGGGAACCGTTGGAGACCCAGTACTTC. Amino acids: CASSVAGEPLETQYF.

This clonotype turned up a few times. The V and J genes are TRBV10-3 and TRBJ2-3; a weak D match, TRBD1 (6 bases). V was trimmed by 0 bases and J by 8 bases, leaving 15 bases between them. The CDR3 is made up of 15 amino acids. From germline, CDR1 is ENHRY and CDR2 SYGVKD. The CDR3 DNA is TGTGCCATCAGTGAGTCGCAGGGGTTTCTAGCTACGCAGTATTTT. As protein: CAISESQGFLATQYF.

The rearrangement joins TRBV7-9 to TRBJ2-3, with D perhaps matching TRBD2 (6 bases). This CDR3 is 16 amino acids long. CDR1 and CDR2 (germline): SEHNR, FQNEAQ (reference sequence). Trimming shortened V by 0 bases and J by 0 bases, and 10 bases separated the two germline ends. CDR3 DNA sequence: TGTGCCAGCAGCTTAGCTAGCGGAGAGAGCACAGATACGCAGTATTTT. Translation gives CASSLASGESTDTQYF.

This clonotype was picked up a small number of times. This chain connects TRBV4-1 to TRBJ2-3, with D perhaps matching TRBD1 or TRBD2 (5 bases each). Germline V gene sequence: CDR1 MGHRA, CDR2 YSYEKL. The CDR3 is 16 amino acids. V lost 4 bases and J 4 bases, leaving 18 bases between the germline ends. The CDR3, as DNA: TGCGCCAGCAGCCGGTTGTCAGGGACCATTCCAGATACGCAGTATTTT. It yields the protein CASSRLSGTIPDTQYF.

The chain links TRBV14 to TRBJ2-7, with D tentatively TRBD2 (6 bases). CDR3 length: 15 residues. Deletions cut 1 base from V and 3 bases from J, with 13 bases between. Germline CDR1 is SGHDN and CDR2 is FVKESK. The CDR3 DNA sequence: TGTGCCAGCAGCCAAGGGCCTAGCGCAAGCTACGAGCAGTACTTC. Translation gives CASSQGPSASYEQYF.

In this sample, this clonotype turned up a few times. The gene calls are TRBV5-1 and TRBJ1-2; 9 bases align to TRBD1. V gave up 4 bases and J gave up 7 bases; unmatched junction bases: 8. Germline CDR1 and CDR2: SGHRS and YFSETQ. This CDR3 region has 14 residues. The CDR3 loop reads CASSPRDRVRGYTF. The DNA for the CDR3 is TGCGCCAGCAGCCCCCGGGACAGGGTTCGTGGCTACACCTTC.

The CDR3 DNA follows: TGTGCCATCAGTGATGAGCCAGCAACTGGAAACACCATATATTTT. Translating it yields CAISDEPATGNTIYF. The chain is built from TRBV10-3 and TRBJ1-3; D gene unclear. Trimming stripped 3 bases from V and 2 bases from J, with 11 bases between. CDR1 is ENHRY, CDR2 SYGVKD, per germline. There are 15 residues in the CDR3.

The chain employs TRBV6-1 and TRBJ1-5; D remains unclear. The germline V gene encodes CDR1 MNHNS and CDR2 SASEGT. The CDR3 length is 14 residues. V lost 3 bases and J lost 1, with 7 bases in between. CDR3 sequence: CASSETLSNQPQHF. The CDR3 DNA reads as TGTGCCAGCAGTGAGACATTAAGCAATCAGCCCCAGCATTTT.

The table lists this clonotype with a few counts. V is TRBV19 and J is TRBJ1-1; possibly TRBD1 for D (5 bases). Trimming pared 5 bases from V and 6 bases from J, leaving 13 bases between. The CDR3 consists of 13 residues. CDR1 and CDR2 from the germline V gene are LNHDA and SQIVND (reference sequence). The CDR3 loop is CASSPTGLAEAFF. CDR3 DNA: TGTGCCAGTAGTCCTACGGGGCTAGCTGAAGCTTTCTTT.

This chain uses TRBV4-3 with TRBJ2-7; TRBD2 matches 9 bases. CDR1 and CDR2 (germline): LGHNA, YSLEER. This CDR3 has 14 amino acids. V lost 1 base to trimming and J lost 6 bases; unmatched junction nucleotides: 4. The CDR3 DNA is TGCGCCAGCAGCCAAGTTAGCGGGAGCTCCGAGCAGTACTTC. Its protein product is CASSQVSGSSEQYF.

This clonotype was recorded a few times. CDR3 bases: TGTGCCAGCAGCCCGGCGAGGGGACTAGCGGGAGGCGAGCAGTACTTC. Translation gives CASSPARGLAGGEQYF. The chain is built from TRBV11-2 and TRBJ2-7; TRBD2 matches at 15 bases. This CDR3 has 16 residues. The V gene end was trimmed by 5 bases and the J gene end by 6 bases; junction bases not matched to a gene: 8. Germline assignment: CDR1 SGHAT and CDR2 FQNNGV.

This clonotype was seen only a few times. The chain employs TRBV20-1 and TRBJ2-5; 8 nucleotides match TRBD2. The V gene end was trimmed by 0 bases and the J gene end by 6 bases; junction bases not matched to a gene: 6. The germline CDR1 and CDR2 sequences are DFQATT and SNEGSKA (reference sequence). This CDR3 has 14 residues. Written as DNA, the CDR3 is TGCAGTGCTAGAGATTTGGCGGGGGGACAGACCCAGTACTTC. Translation: CSARDLAGGQTQYF.

The genes are TRBV4-2 and TRBJ2-3; D call uncertain. The CDR3 covers 16 residues. The germline gives CDR1 LGHNA, CDR2 YNFKEQ. With 0 bases removed from V and 2 bases from J, the gap between germline ends came to 12 bases. The CDR3 is CASSQDLGRTTDTQYF. Here the CDR3 DNA reads TGTGCCAGCAGCCAAGATCTCGGACGGACCACAGATACGCAGTATTTT.

This clonotype appeared a few times. The chain has TRBV7-9 and TRBJ2-1; D gene uncertain. Germline CDR1 SEHNR, CDR2 FQNEAQ (reference sequence). The CDR3 contains 17 residues. The V gene lost 5 bases and the J gene lost 0 bases, with 17 bases spanning the gap. The CDR3 bases are TGTGCCAGCAGCCTAGGTCAAAATCCCCCCTCCTACAATGAGCAGTTCTTC. Protein sequence: CASSLGQNPPSYNEQFF.

The rearrangement joins TRBV20-1 to TRBJ2-3; D is uncertain. This CDR3 region has 13 residues. Looked up from germline, CDR1 is DFQATT and CDR2 is SNEGSKA (reference sequence). V was shortened by 6 bases and J by 8 bases, with 18 bases between the two germline ends. The CDR3 DNA is TGCAGTGCGGGGTACCGCACAGATAGTACGCAGTATTTT. Amino acid sequence: CSAGYRTDSTQYF.

This chain connects TRBV29-1 to TRBJ2-1, with D perhaps matching TRBD1 (6 bases). The CDR3 is made up of 12 amino acids. Trimming took off 4 bases at V and 6 bases at J, with 10 bases between the two ends. Germline V lookup: CDR1 SQVTM, CDR2 ANQGSEA. The CDR3 is CSVGTASNEQFF. CDR3 nucleotide sequence: TGCAGCGTTGGGACAGCCTCCAATGAGCAGTTCTTC.

This clonotype was seen a handful of times. The chain combines TRBV20-1 with TRBJ2-7; D is unresolved. The germline V and J ends were trimmed by 3 bases and 1 base, with 7 bases remaining between them. The V gene's germline CDR1 is DFQATT and CDR2 SNEGSKA (reference sequence). CDR3 size: 12 residues. The CDR3 loop is CSARYGSYEQYF. CDR3 bases: TGCAGTGCTAGGTATGGTTCCTACGAGCAGTACTTC.

Concerning this clonotype itself: A read error may account for a junction end that differs from germline. This sequence joins TRBV20-1 and TRBJ1-1; TRBD1 matches 8 bases. Germline V lookup: CDR1 DFQATT, CDR2 SNEGSKA (reference sequence). The CDR3 extends over 15 amino acids. The CDR3 region is CSARQTGAMNTKAFF. The CDR3 DNA follows: TGCAGTGCTAGGCAGACAGGGGCCATGAACACTAAAGCTTTCTTT.

This clonotype was detected only a few times. The V call is TRBV5-6, the J call TRBJ2-7; D call uncertain. Germline values: CDR1 SGHDT, CDR2 YYEEEE. Trimming left V 4 bases short and J 0 bases short, with 11 bases between. The CDR3 extends over 14 amino acids. The CDR3 nucleotides read TGTGCCAGCAGCCGGGCGTACAGCTCCTACGAGCAGTACTTC. It specifies CASSRAYSSYEQYF.